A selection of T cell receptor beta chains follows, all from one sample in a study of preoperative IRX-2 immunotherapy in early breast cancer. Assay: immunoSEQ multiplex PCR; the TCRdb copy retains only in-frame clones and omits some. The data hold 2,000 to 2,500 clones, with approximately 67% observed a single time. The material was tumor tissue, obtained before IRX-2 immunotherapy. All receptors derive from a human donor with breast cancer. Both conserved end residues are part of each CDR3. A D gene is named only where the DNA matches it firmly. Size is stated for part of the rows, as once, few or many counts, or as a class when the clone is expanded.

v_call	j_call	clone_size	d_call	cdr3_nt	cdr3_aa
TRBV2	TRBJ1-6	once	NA	TGTGCCAGCCAAGCCGGGACCGGCTCCTATAATTCACCCCTCCACTTT	CASQAGTGSYNSPLHF
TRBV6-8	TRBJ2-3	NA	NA	TGTGCCAGCAGTGACGGCGGCATCCCCCGCACAGATACGCAGTATTTT	CASSDGGIPRTDTQYF
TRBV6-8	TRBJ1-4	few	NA	TGTGCCAGCAGGCGGGACACTTATGAAAAACTGTTTTTT	CASRRDTYEKLFF
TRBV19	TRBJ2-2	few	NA	TGTGCCAGTAGTATCGGCCAGGGTGGTAACGGGGAGCTGTTTTTT	CASSIGQGGNGELFF
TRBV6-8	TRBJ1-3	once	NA	TGTGCCAGCAGCCGTAGGACACCAACCTCTGGAAACACCATATATTTT	CASSRRTPTSGNTIYF
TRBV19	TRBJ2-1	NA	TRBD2	TGTGCCAGTAGTATACAGTCTAGCGGACCGTACAATGAGCAGTTCTTC	CASSIQSSGPYNEQFF
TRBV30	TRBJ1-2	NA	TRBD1	TGTGCCTGGAGTGTACGGACAGGTTTTAACTATGGCTACACCTTC	CAWSVRTGFNYGYTF
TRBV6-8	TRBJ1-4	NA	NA	TGTGCCAGCAGCTCCCTACGGGTGGGGGACGAAAAACTGTTTTTT	CASSSLRVGDEKLFF
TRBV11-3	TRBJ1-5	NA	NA	TGTGCCAGCAGCTTAGAGGGCAGGTTCAATCAGCCCCAGCATTTT	CASSLEGRFNQPQHF
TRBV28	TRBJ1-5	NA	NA	TGTGCCAGCAGTTCCGGACAGCGCAATCAGCCCCAGCATTTT	CASSSGQRNQPQHF
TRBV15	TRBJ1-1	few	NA	TGTGCCACCAGCAGAGATCACGGCGGAGGGACTGAAGCTTTCTTT	CATSRDHGGGTEAFF
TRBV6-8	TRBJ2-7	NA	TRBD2	TGTGCCAGCAGTTACGGGCTAGCGGTGGGCTCCTACGAGCAGTACTTC	CASSYGLAVGSYEQYF
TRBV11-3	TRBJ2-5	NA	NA	TGTGCCAGCAGCCCATCTCTCGTTGGTGTGAGGGAGACCCAGTACTTC	CASSPSLVGVRETQYF
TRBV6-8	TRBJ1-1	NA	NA	TGTGCCAGCATCAGAGGGGAGTGGGCTGAAGCTTTCTTT	CASIRGEWAEAFF
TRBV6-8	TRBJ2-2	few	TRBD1	TGTGCCAGCAGGTTCGACAGGGTGGGAAACACCGGGGAGCTGTTTTTT	CASRFDRVGNTGELFF
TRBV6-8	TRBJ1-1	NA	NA	TGTGCCAGTTTAAATGGGGGTGGAATGAACACTGAAGCTTTCTTT	CASLNGGGMNTEAFF